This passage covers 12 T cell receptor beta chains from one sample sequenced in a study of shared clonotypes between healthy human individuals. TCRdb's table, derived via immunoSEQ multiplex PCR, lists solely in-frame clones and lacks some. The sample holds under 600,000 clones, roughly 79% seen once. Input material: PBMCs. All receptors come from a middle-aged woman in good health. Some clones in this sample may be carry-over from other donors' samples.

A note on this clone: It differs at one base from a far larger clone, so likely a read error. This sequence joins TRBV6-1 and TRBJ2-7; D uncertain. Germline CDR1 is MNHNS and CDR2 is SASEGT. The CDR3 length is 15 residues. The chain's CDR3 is CASSERATSSHEQYF. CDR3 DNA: TGTGCCAGCAGTGAAAGAGCGACAAGCTCCCACGAGCAGTACTTC.

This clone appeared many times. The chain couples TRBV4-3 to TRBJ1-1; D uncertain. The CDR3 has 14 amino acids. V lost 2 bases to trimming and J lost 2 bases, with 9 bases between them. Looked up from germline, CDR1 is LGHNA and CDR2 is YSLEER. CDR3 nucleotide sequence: TGCGCCAGCAGCCAAATAGTAATCAACACTGAAGCTTTCTTT. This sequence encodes CASSQIVINTEAFF.

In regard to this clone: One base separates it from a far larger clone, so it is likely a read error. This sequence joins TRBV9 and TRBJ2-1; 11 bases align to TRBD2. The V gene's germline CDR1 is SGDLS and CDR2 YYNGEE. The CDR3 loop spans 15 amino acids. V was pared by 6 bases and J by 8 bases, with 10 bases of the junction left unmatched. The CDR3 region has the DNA TGTGCCAGCAACCCTCGGACTAGCGGGTCTTATGAGCAGTTCTTC. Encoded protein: CASNPRTSGSYEQFF.

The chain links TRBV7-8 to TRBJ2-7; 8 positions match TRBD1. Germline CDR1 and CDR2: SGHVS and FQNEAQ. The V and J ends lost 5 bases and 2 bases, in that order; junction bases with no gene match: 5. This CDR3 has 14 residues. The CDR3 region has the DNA TGTGCCAGCAGCATAGAGACAGGGGCCTACGAGCAGTACTTC. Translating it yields CASSIETGAYEQYF.

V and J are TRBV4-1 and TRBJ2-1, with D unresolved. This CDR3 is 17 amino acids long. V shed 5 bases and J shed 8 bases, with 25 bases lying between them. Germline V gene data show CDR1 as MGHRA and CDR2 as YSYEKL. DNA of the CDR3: TGCGCCAGCAGCTCCCTCGTCCTTGCTAGGTCATCTGATGAGCAGTTCTTC. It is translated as CASSSLVLARSSDEQFF.

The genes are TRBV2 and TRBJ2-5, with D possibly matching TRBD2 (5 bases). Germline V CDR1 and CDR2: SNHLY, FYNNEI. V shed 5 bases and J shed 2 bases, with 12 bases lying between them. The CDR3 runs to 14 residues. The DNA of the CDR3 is TGTGCCAGCAGTTTTACTAGACGTCAAGAGACCCAGTACTTC. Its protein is CASSFTRRQETQYF.

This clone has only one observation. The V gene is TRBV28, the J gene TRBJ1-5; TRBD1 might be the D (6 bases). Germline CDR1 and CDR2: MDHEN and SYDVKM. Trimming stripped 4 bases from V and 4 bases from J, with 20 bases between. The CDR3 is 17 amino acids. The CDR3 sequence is CASSSRGLQGSNQPQHF. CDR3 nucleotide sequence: TGTGCCAGCAGTTCGCGCGGCCTACAGGGTTCAAATCAGCCCCAGCATTTT.

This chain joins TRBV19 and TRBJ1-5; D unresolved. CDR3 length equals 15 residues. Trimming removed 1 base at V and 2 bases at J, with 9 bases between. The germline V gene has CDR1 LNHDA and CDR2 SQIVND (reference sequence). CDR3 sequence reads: CASSIGLGGNQPQHF. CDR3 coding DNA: TGTGCCAGTAGTATAGGGTTGGGTGGCAATCAGCCCCAGCATTTT.

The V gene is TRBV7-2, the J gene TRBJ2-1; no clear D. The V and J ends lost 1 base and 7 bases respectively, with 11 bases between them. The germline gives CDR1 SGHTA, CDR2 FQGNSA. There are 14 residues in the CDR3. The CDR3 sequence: CASSLGIGWNEQFF. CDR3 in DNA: TGTGCCAGCAGCTTAGGGATCGGGTGGAATGAGCAGTTCTTC.

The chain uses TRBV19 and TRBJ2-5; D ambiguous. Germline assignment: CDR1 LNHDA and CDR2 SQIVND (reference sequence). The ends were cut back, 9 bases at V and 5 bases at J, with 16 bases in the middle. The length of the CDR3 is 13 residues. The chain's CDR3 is CASSRAPSETQYF. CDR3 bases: TGTGCCAGCAGCCGGGCCCCCTCCGAGACCCAGTACTTC.

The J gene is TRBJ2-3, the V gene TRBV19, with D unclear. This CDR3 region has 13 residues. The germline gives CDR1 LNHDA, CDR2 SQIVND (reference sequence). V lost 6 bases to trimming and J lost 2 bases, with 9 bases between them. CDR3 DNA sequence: TGTGCCAGTAGCGTTCCCCTCACAGATACGCAGTATTTT. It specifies CASSVPLTDTQYF.

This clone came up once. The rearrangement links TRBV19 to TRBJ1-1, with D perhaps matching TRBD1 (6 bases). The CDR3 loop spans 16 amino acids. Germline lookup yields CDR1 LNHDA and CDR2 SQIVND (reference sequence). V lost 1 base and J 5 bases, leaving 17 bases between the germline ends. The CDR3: CASSIAVRGGGTEAFF. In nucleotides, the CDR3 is TGTGCCAGTAGTATAGCGGTCAGGGGAGGAGGAACTGAAGCTTTCTTT.